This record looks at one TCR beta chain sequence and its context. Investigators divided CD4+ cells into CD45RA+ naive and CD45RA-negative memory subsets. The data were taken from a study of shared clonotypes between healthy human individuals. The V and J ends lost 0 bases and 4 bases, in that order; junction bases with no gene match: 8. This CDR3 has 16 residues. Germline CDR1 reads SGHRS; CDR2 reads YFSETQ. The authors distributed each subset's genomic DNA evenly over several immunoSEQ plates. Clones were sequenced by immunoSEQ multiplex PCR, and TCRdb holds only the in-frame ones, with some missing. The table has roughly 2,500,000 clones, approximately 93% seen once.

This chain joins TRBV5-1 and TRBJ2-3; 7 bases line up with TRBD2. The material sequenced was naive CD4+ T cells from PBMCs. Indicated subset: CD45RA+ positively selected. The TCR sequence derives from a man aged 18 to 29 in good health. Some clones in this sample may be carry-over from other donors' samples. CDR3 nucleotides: TGCGCCAGCAGCTTGGCCTTCTTGCGGGAGTCAGATACGCAGTATTTT. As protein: CASSLAFLRESDTQYF.